A few counts support the clone carrying this T cell receptor beta chain. What it binds is unknown. This was the immunoSEQ v3.0 assay at survey level. TCRdb keeps only in-frame clones here, not all; method: immunoSEQ multiplex PCR. The table records 16,000 or so clones, 70% to 90% of them present only once. The germline gives CDR1 SGHRS, CDR2 YFSETQ. V was trimmed by 4 bases and J by 6 bases, leaving 13 bases between them. The CDR3 is made up of 13 amino acids. The data were taken from a study of long-term antiretroviral therapy in people with HIV. Study-level points and caveats: Controls had broader CDR3 length ranges than HIV repertoires did.

This TCR was sampled from a woman aged 35 to 49 with HIV. The rearrangement joins TRBV5-1 to TRBJ1-2; the D gene is possibly TRBD1 (5 bases). The sequenced sample was unsorted PBMCs, obtained 0.5 years after starting antiretroviral therapy. Here the CDR3 reads CASSLGTGNGYTF. The CDR3, as DNA: TGCGCCAGCAGCCTCGGGACGGGGAATGGCTACACCTTC.